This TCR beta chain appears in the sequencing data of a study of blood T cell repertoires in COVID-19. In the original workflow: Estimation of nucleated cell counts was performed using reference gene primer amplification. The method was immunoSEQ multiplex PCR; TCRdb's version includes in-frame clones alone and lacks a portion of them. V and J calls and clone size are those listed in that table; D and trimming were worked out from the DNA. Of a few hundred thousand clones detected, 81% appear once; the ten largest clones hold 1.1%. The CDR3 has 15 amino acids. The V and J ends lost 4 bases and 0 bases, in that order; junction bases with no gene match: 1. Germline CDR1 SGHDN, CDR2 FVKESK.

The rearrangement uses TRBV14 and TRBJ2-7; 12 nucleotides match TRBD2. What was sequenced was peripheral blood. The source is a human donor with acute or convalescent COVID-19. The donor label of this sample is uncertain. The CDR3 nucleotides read TGTGCCAGCAGCCTACTAGCGGGAGGCTCCTACGAGCAGTACTTC. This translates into CASSLLAGGSYEQYF.